Here is one T cell receptor beta chain with its context. The data derive from a study of blood T cell repertoires in COVID-19. Study information: T cells, B-cell-depleted T cells, or PBMCs supplied cDNA or gDNA.

Original analysis: Estimation of nucleated cell counts was performed using reference gene primer amplification. Here immunoSEQ multiplex PCR was the method, and the copy in TCRdb shows in-frame clones only, minus some. The V and J calls and the clone size are those of that table, but D and trimming were determined from the DNA. The table records around 300,000 clones, roughly 90% of them present only once. Enrolled during active infection, Seattle patients were then followed longitudinally. The sequence derives from a woman in her twenties or thirties with COVID-19, enrolled during active disease. Sequencing input: peripheral blood.

The CDR3 sequence: CASSVRTGGSSPLHF. The CDR3 DNA reads TGTGCCAGCAGCGTGCGGACAGGGGGCAGTTCACCCCTCCACTTT. The chain combines TRBV3-1 (or the pseudogene TRBV3-2) with TRBJ1-6; 11 positions match TRBD1. This CDR3 comprises 15 residues. CDR1 and CDR2 (germline): LGHDT, YNNKEL (reference sequence). V lost 5 bases to trimming and J lost 9 bases; unmatched junction nucleotides: 6.